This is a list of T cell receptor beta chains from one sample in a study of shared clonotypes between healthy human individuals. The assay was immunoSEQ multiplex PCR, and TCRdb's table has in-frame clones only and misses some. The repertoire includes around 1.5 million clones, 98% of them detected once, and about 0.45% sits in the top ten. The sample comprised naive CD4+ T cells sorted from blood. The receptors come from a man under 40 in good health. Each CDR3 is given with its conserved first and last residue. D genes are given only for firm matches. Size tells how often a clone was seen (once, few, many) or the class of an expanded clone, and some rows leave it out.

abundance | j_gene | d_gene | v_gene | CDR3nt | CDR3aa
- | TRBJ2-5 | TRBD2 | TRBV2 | TGTGCCAGCACCCTACTAGCGATGAGGCAAGAGACCCAGTACTTC | CASTLLAMRQETQYF
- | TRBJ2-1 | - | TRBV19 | TGTGCCAGTAGTATTACTAGCACCTACAATGAGCAGTTCTTC | CASSITSTYNEQFF
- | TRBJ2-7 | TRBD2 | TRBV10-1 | TGCGCCAGCAGTGAGAGGATAGCGGGGGCCTACGAGCAGTACTTC | CASSERIAGAYEQYF
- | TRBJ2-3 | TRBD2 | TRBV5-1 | TGCGCCAGCAGCTTGGCTAGCGGGAGTCCCGATACGCAGTATTTT | CASSLASGSPDTQYF
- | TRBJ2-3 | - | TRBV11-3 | TGTGCCAGCAGCACAACTAGCACAGATACGCAGTATTTT | CASSTTSTDTQYF
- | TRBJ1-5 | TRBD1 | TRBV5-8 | TGTGCCAGCAGCGCCGTTGGGACAGACAATCAGCCCCAGCATTTT | CASSAVGTDNQPQHF
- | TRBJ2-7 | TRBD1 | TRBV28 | TGTGCCAGCAGTTTATCGGGACAGGGGGGGTACGAGCAGTACTTC | CASSLSGQGGYEQYF
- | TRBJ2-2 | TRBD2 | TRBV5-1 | TGCGCCAGCAGCTTACCCTGGTCGGCGGGAGGGATGGAGAACACCGGGGAGCTGTTTTTT | CASSLPWSAGGMENTGELFF
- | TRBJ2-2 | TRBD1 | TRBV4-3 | TGCGCCAGCAGCCACCTAGGGGGACAGGGTAACACCGGGGAGCTGTTTTTT | CASSHLGGQGNTGELFF
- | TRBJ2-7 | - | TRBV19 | TGTGCCAGCTCTCCTCCCGGGCAAACCTACGAGCAGTACTTC | CASSPPGQTYEQYF
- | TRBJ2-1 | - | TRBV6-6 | TGTGCCAGCAGAGTGGCAGGGACCTACAATGAGCAGTTCTTC | CASRVAGTYNEQFF
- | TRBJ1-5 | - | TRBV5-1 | TGCGCCAGCAGCCCTTTCATACCCCGGGGCGGGAGCCCCTATAGCAATCAGCCCCAGCATTTT | CASSPFIPRGGSPYSNQPQHF
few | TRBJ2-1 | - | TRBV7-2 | TGTGCCAGCAGCTTAGCCGTGAGGGAGCAGTTCTTC | CASSLAVREQFF
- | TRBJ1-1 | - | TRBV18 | TGTGCCAGCTCACAGCTTGACAGGGAAGCTTTCTTT | CASSQLDREAFF
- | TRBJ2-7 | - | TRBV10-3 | TGTGCCATCAGTCGGGACACTTCCTACGAGCAGTACTTC | CAISRDTSYEQYF
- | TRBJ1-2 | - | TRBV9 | TGTGCCAGCAGCGAACCGGGGGACCACTATGGCTACACCTTC | CASSEPGDHYGYTF
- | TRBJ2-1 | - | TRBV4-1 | TGCGCCAGCAGCCTCCAGGCCAGCAACTCCTACAATGAGCAGTTCTTC | CASSLQASNSYNEQFF
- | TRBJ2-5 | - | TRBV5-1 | TGCGCCAGCAGCATATTAAACCCCCAAGAGACCCAGTACTTC | CASSILNPQETQYF
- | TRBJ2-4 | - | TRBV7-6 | TGTGCCAGCAGCGTCGGGGACATTCAGTACTTC | CASSVGDIQYF
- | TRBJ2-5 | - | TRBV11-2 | TGTGCCAGCAGCCCGCTAATTCAAGAGACCCAGTACTTC | CASSPLIQETQYF
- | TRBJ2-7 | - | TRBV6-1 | TGTGCCAGCGTTCCTTTGAGGGAGTCTACCTACGAGCAGTACTTC | CASVPLRESTYEQYF
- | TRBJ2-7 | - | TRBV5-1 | TGCGCCAGCAGCTTGTCGGCGGGCTCCTACGAGCAGTACTTC | CASSLSAGSYEQYF
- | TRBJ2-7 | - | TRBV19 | TGTGCCAGTAGTATAGAGTGGAACTCCTACGAGCAGTACTTC | CASSIEWNSYEQYF
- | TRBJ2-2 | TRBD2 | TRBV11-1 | TGTGCCAGCAGCGACGGACTAGCGGGAGGGCCCGGCGGGGAGCTGTTTTTT | CASSDGLAGGPGGELFF
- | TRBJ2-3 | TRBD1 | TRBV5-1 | TGCGCCAGCAGCTTGGGGGACAGATCCACAGATACGCAGTATTTT | CASSLGDRSTDTQYF
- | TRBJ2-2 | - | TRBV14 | TGTGCCAGCAGCCCAAAGTCAGGAACCGGGGAGCTGTTTTTT | CASSPKSGTGELFF
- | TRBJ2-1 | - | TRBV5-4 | TGTGCCAGCAGCTTGGGTAGGACGAGCTCCTACAATGAGCAGTTCTTC | CASSLGRTSSYNEQFF
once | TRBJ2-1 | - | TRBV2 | TGTGCCAGCAGTGTGAAACAGCCGAGGTACAATGAGCAGTTCTTC | CASSVKQPRYNEQFF
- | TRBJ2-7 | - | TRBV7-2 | TGTGCCAGCAGCAGGACTTCGTACGAGCAGTACTTC | CASSRTSYEQYF
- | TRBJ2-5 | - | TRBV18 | TGTGCCAGCTCACCGCCGGGCAGAACGTACCAAGAGACCCAGTACTTC | CASSPPGRTYQETQYF
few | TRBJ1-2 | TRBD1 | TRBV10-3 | TGTGCCATCAGTGAGCCGAGGACAGGGGTTGGCTACACCTTC | CAISEPRTGVGYTF